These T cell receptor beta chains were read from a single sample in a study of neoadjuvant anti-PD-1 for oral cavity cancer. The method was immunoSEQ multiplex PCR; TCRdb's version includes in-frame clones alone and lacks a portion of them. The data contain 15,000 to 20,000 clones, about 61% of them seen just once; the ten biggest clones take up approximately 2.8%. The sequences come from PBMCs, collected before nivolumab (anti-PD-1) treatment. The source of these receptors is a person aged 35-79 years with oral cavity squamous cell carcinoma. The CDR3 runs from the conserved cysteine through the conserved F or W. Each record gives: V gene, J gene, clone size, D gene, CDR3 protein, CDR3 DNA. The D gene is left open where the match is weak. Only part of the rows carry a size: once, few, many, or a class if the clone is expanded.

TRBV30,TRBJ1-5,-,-,CAWSVDSLNQPQHF,TGTGCCTGGAGTGTAGACAGCCTCAATCAGCCCCAGCATTTT
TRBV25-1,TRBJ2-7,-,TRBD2,CASISGGPPYEQYF,TGTGCCAGTATCAGCGGGGGTCCTCCCTACGAGCAGTACTTC
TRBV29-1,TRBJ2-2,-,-,CSVPTVVGTGELFF,TGCAGCGTTCCGACAGTAGTGGGCACCGGGGAGCTGTTTTTT
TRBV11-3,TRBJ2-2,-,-,CASSLEGGGGKTGELFF,TGTGCCAGCAGCTTAGAAGGAGGTGGCGGGAAAACCGGGGAGCTGTTTTTT
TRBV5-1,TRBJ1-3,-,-,CASSLWGSGNTIYF,TGCGCCAGCAGCTTGTGGGGCTCTGGAAACACCATATATTTT
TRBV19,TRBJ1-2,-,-,CASRGANYGYTF,TGTGCCAGTAGGGGGGCGAACTATGGCTACACCTTC
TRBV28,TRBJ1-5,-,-,CASSLWQDRQPQHF,TGTGCCAGCAGTTTATGGCAGGACCGTCAGCCCCAGCATTTT
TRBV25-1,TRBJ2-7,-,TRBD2,CASSESSQAGPTSYEQYF,TGTGCCAGCAGTGAATCAAGTCAAGCGGGGCCGACCTCCTACGAGCAGTACTTC
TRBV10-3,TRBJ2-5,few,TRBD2,CAISGSAGGSGGETQYF,TGTGCCATCAGTGGTTCGGCGGGAGGCAGTGGTGGTGAGACCCAGTACTTC
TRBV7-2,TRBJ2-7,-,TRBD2,CASSSTSGKIGEQYF,TGTGCCAGCAGCTCGACTAGCGGGAAAATCGGCGAGCAGTACTTC
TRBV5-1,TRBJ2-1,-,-,CASSRGSAYNEQFF,TGCGCCAGCAGCCGGGGCTCGGCCTACAATGAGCAGTTCTTC
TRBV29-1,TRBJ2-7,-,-,CSVGMAGGFFYEQYF,TGCAGCGTTGGGATGGCAGGGGGGTTTTTCTACGAGCAGTACTTC
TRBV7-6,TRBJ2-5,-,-,CASSSGARGDQYF,TGTGCCAGCAGCTCAGGGGCCAGGGGTGACCAGTACTTC
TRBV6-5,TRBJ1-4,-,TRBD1,CASSSQGVGEKLFF,TGTGCCAGCAGTTCTCAGGGGGTGGGTGAAAAACTGTTTTTT
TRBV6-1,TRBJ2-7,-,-,CASSRIEQYF,TGTGCCAGTTCTCGGATTGAGCAGTACTTC
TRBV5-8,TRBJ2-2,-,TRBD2,CASSLRLAGRELFF,TGTGCCAGCAGCCTCAGGCTAGCGGGAAGGGAGCTGTTTTTT
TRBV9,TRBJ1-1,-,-,CASSVVGGYETTEAFF,TGTGCCAGCAGCGTAGTTGGAGGGTATGAGACCACTGAAGCTTTCTTT
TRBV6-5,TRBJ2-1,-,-,CASSLDSYNEQFF,TGTGCCAGCAGTCTGGACTCCTACAATGAGCAGTTCTTC